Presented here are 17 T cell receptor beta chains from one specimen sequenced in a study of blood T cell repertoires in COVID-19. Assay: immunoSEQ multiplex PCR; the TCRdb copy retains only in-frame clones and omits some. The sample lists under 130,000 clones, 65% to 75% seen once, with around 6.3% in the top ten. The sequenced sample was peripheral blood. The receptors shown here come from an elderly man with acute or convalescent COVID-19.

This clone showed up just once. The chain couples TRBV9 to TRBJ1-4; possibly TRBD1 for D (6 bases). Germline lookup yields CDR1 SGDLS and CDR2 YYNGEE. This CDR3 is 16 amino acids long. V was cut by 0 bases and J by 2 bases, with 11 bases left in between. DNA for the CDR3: TGTGCCAGCAGCGTAGGAGGGGGTGAGACTAATGAAAAACTGTTTTTT. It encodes CASSVGGGETNEKLFF.

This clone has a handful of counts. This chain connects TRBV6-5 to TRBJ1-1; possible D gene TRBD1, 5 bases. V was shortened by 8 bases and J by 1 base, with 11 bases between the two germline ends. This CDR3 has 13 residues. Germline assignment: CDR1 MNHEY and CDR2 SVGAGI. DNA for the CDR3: TGTGCCAGCGCTGCTAGGGGGAACACTGAAGCTTTCTTT. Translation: CASAARGNTEAFF.

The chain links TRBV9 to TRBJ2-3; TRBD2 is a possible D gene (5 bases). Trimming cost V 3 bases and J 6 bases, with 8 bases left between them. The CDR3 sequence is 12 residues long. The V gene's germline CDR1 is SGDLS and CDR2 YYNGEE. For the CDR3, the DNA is TGTGCCAGCAGCGGGGCTAGCGATACGCAGTATTTT. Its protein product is CASSGASDTQYF.

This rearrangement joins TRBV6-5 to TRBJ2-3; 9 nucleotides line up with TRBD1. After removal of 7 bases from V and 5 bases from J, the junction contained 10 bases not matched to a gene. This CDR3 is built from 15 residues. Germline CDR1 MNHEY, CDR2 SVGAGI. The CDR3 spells CASMYRGRMGDTQYF. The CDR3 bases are TGTGCCAGCATGTACAGGGGGCGCATGGGAGATACGCAGTATTTT.

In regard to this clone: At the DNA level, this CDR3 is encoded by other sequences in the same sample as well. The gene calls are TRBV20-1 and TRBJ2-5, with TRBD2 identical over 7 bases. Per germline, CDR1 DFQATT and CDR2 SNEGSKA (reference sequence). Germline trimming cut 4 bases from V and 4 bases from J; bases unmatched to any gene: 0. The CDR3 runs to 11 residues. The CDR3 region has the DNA TGCAGTGCTACGGGGGGAGAGACCCAGTACTTC. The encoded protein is CSATGGETQYF.

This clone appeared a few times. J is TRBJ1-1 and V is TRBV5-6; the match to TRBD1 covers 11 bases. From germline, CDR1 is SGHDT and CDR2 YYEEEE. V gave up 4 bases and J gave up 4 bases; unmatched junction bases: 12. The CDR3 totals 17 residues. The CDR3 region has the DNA TGTGCCAGCAGCGCCAGGACAGGGGGCAAGTACGGCACTGAAGCTTTCTTT. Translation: CASSARTGGKYGTEAFF.

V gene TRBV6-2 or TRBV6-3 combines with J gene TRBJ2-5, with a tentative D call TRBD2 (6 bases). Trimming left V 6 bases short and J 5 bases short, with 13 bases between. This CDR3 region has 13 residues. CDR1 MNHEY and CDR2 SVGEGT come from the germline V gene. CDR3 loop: CASSRRGTETQYF. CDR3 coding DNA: TGTGCCAGCAGCCGCCGGGGGACGGAGACCCAGTACTTC.

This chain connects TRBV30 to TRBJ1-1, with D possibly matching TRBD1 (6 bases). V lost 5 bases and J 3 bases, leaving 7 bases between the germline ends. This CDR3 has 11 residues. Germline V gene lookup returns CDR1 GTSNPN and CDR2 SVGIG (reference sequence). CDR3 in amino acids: CAWGGYTEAFF. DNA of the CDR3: TGTGCCTGGGGGGGCTACACTGAAGCTTTCTTT. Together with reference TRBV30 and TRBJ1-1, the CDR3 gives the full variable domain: SQTIHQWPATLVQPVGSPLSLECTVEGTSNPNLYWYRQAAGRGLQLLFYSVGIGQISSEVPQNLSASRPQDRQFILSSKKLLLSDSGFYLCAWGGYTEAFFGQGTRLTVV.

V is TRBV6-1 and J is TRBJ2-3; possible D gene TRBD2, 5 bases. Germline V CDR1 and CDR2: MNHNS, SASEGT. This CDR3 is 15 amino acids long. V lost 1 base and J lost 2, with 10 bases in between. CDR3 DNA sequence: TGTGCCAGCAGTGAAGGAGGGTTTCTCACAGATACGCAGTATTTT. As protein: CASSEGGFLTDTQYF.

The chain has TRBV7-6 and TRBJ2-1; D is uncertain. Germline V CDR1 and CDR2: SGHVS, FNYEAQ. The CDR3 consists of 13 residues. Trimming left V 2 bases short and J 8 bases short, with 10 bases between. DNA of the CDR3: TGTGCCAGCAGCTTAACATGGGCTCATGAGCAGTTCTTC. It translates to CASSLTWAHEQFF.

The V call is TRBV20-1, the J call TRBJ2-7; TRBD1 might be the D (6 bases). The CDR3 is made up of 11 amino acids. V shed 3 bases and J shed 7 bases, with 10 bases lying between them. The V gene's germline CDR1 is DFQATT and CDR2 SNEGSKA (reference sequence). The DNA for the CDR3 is TGCAGTGCTAGCCCCCAGGGGGAGCAGTACTTC. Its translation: CSASPQGEQYF.

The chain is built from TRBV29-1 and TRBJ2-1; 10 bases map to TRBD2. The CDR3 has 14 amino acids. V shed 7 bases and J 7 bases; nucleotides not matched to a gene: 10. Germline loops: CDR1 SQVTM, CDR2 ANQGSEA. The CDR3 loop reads CSGQLSGRANEQFF. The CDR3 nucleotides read TGCAGCGGCCAGCTCAGCGGGAGGGCAAATGAGCAGTTCTTC.

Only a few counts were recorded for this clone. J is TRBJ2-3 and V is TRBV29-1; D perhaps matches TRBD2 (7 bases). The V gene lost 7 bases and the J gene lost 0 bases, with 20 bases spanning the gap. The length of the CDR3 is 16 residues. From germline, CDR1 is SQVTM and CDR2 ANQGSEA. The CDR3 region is CSAPWGGRASTDTQYF. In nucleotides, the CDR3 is TGCAGCGCTCCATGGGGGGGGCGAGCTAGCACAGATACGCAGTATTTT.

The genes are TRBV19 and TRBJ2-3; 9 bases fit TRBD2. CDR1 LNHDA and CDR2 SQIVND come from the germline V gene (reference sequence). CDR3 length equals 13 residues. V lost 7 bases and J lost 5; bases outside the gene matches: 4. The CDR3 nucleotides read TGTGCCAGTATGCGGGAGGGGTTAGATACGCAGTATTTT. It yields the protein CASMREGLDTQYF. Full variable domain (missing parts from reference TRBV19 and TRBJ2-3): DGGITQSPKYLFRKEGQNVTLSCEQNLNHDAMYWYRQDPGQGLRLIYYSQIVNDFQKGDIAEGYSVSREKKESFPLTVTSAQKNPTAFYLCASMREGLDTQYFGPGTRLTVL.

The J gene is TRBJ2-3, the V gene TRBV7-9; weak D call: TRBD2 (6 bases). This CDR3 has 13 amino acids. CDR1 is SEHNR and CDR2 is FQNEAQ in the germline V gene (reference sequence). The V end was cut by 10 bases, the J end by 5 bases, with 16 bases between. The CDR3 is CATQAGLGDTQYF. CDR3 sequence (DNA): TGTGCCACACAGGCGGGACTTGGAGATACGCAGTATTTT.

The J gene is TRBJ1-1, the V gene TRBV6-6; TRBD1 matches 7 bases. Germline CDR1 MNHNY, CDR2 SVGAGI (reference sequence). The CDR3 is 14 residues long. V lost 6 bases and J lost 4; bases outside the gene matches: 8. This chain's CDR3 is CASRTTGQFTEAFF. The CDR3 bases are TGTGCCAGCAGGACGACAGGGCAGTTCACTGAAGCTTTCTTT.

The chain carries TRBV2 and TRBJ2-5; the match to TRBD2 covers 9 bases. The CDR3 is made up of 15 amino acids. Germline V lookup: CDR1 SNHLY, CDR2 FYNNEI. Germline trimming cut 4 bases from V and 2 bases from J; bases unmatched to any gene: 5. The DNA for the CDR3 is TGTGCCAGCAGTGGGCTAGCGGGAATTCAAGAGACCCAGTACTTC. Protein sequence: CASSGLAGIQETQYF.